A selection of T cell receptor beta chains follows, all from one sample in a study of graft-versus-host responses after intestinal transplantation. Antigen specificity for these receptors is unknown. Generated by immunoSEQ multiplex PCR, the TCRdb table keeps only in-frame clones and is missing some. The table has just over 40,000 clones, 95% seen once. The sample in question was unstimulated CD8+ T cells sorted from spleen or lymph node cells, obtained before transplant. These receptors were obtained from a human donor who was the organ donor for an intestinal transplant. The CDR3 runs from the conserved cysteine through the conserved F or W. D genes are given only for firm matches. Size is stated for part of the rows, as once, few or many counts, or as a class when the clone is expanded.

TRBJ2-1 | NA | NA | TRBV4-3 | TGCGCCAGCAGCCAGGGGACGCTCAGCTCCTACAATGAGCAGTTCTTC | CASSQGTLSSYNEQFF
TRBJ2-5 | TRBD2 | NA | TRBV6-6 | TGTGCCAGCAGTTTGGACGGGGGGGCCGGGGAGACCCAGTACTTC | CASSLDGGAGETQYF
TRBJ1-4 | NA | NA | TRBV15 | TGTGCCACCAGCAGCCTAATAAATGAAAAACTGTTTTTT | CATSSLINEKLFF
TRBJ2-3 | NA | NA | TRBV14 | TGTGCCAGCAGCCAAGATTTCGTGAGTCCCACAGATACGCAGTATTTT | CASSQDFVSPTDTQYF
TRBJ2-7 | NA | NA | TRBV4-3 | TGCGCCAGCAGCCAAGGACGACAGTCCACCTACGAGCAGTACTTC | CASSQGRQSTYEQYF
TRBJ1-3 | NA | NA | TRBV27 | TGTGCCAGCAGTCCACAGGGTTCTGGAAACACCATATATTTT | CASSPQGSGNTIYF
TRBJ2-2 | NA | NA | TRBV27 | TGTGCCAGCAGTTTTTCCGGGGGCCCATTGAACACCGGGGAGCTGTTTTTT | CASSFSGGPLNTGELFF
TRBJ1-5 | NA | NA | TRBV6-5 | TGTGCCAGCAAGGCCCTCAGTAGCAATCAGCCCCAGCATTTT | CASKALSSNQPQHF
TRBJ1-6 | TRBD1 | NA | TRBV5-1 | TGCGCCAGCAGCTTGACAGGGGTTTTCTATAATTCACCCCTCCACTTT | CASSLTGVFYNSPLHF
TRBJ2-3 | NA | NA | TRBV4-2 | TGTGCCAGCAGCCAGCAGCGGGTCTCGGATACGCAGTATTTT | CASSQQRVSDTQYF
TRBJ1-2 | NA | once | TRBV20-1 | TGCAGTGCCCAACAGAACTATGGCTACACCTTC | CSAQQNYGYTF
TRBJ1-5 | TRBD1 | NA | TRBV5-5 | TGTGCCAGCAGCTATAAGACAGGGGGATACAATCAGCCCCAGCATTTT | CASSYKTGGYNQPQHF
TRBJ2-7 | TRBD1 | NA | TRBV7-9 | TGTGCCAGCAGCCCTCACTTACAGGGGACGTACGAGCAGTACTTC | CASSPHLQGTYEQYF
TRBJ2-6 | TRBD1 | NA | TRBV7-6 | TGTGCCAGCAGCTTAGGGTTGGCAGGGGGCCCCTCTGGGGCCAACGTCCTGACTTTC | CASSLGLAGGPSGANVLTF
TRBJ2-7 | NA | NA | TRBV2 | TGTGCCAGCAGGGGCCTTTACGAGCAGTACTTC | CASRGLYEQYF
TRBJ1-5 | NA | NA | TRBV9 | TGTGCCAGCAGCGTAGGGGGAGATAGCAATCAGCCCCAGCATTTT | CASSVGGDSNQPQHF
TRBJ2-1 | NA | once | TRBV19 | TGTGCCAGTCGCGGGGAACTGTACAATGAGCAGTTCTTC | CASRGELYNEQFF
TRBJ1-1 | NA | NA | TRBV4-3 | TGCGCCAGCAGCCATCTTTTTCGCGGGAACACTGAAGCTTTCTTT | CASSHLFRGNTEAFF
TRBJ2-2 | NA | NA | TRBV4-2 | TGTGCCAGCAGCCAAGAATCCGGGGAGCTGTTTTTT | CASSQESGELFF
TRBJ2-1 | NA | NA | TRBV27 | TGTGCCAGCAGTCCGACGACAGTGCTCAGCTCCTACAATGAGCAGTTCTTC | CASSPTTVLSSYNEQFF
TRBJ2-3 | NA | NA | TRBV4-1 | TGCGCCAGCAGCCAAGATCTGTGGGAGGGGGCAAATACGCAGTATTTT | CASSQDLWEGANTQYF
TRBJ2-7 | TRBD1 | NA | TRBV4-1 | TGCGCCAGCAGCAAAACCGGGACAGGGTACGAGCAGTACTTC | CASSKTGTGYEQYF
TRBJ2-1 | NA | NA | TRBV2 | TGTGCCAGCAGTGAAATCGGCTCCTACAATGAGCAGTTCTTC | CASSEIGSYNEQFF
TRBJ2-7 | TRBD1 | once | TRBV30 | TGTGCTGGCATGGGGGGACAGGGTATCTACGAGCAGTACTTC | CAGMGGQGIYEQYF
TRBJ2-7 | TRBD2 | NA | TRBV4-1 | TGCGCCAGCAGCCAAGCAACCGGGACTACCTACGAGCAGTACTTC | CASSQATGTTYEQYF
TRBJ2-7 | NA | NA | TRBV11-3 | TGTGCCAGCAGCTTGACCGACAGAGGCTACGAGCAGTACTTC | CASSLTDRGYEQYF
TRBJ2-7 | TRBD2 | few | TRBV7-9 | TGTGCCAGCAGCTTCCCCGGGGAGGGCGTCGACTACGAGCAGTACTTC | CASSFPGEGVDYEQYF
TRBJ2-4 | TRBD2 | NA | TRBV5-1 | TGCGCCAGCAGCTTGGTTGGGACTAGCGGGGGGGCCCTAGCCAAAAACATTCAGTACTTC | CASSLVGTSGGALAKNIQYF
TRBJ2-7 | NA | NA | TRBV4-2 | TGTGCCAGCAGCCAAGATGGGGGCGAGCAGTACTTC | CASSQDGGEQYF
TRBJ2-7 | NA | NA | TRBV6-1 | TGTGCCAGCAGTGAAGCGGCGGGGCTCTCCTACGAGCAGTACTTC | CASSEAAGLSYEQYF
TRBJ2-1 | NA | NA | TRBV7-9 | TGTGCCAGCTCCCTCTCCTACAATGAGCAGTTCTTC | CASSLSYNEQFF
TRBJ2-1 | TRBD1 | NA | TRBV4-3 | TGCGCCAGCAGCCAAGATTGGGGGCAGGACAGGGGCACCTACAATGAGCAGTTCTTC | CASSQDWGQDRGTYNEQFF
TRBJ1-2 | TRBD1 | NA | TRBV27 | TGTGCCAGCAGTTTATCCGGGACAGGGGCTAACTATGGCTACACCTTC | CASSLSGTGANYGYTF
TRBJ2-7 | NA | once | TRBV5-1 | TGCGCCAGCAAAAAAGACAGTTCCTACGAGCAGTACTTC | CASKKDSSYEQYF
TRBJ2-7 | TRBD1 | NA | TRBV5-5 | TGTGCCAGCAGCCAGGACAGGGCCCCCTACGAGCAGTACTTC | CASSQDRAPYEQYF
TRBJ2-1 | NA | NA | TRBV5-1 | TGCGCCAGCTCGCGGAGCTCCTACAATGAGCAGTTCTTC | CASSRSSYNEQFF
TRBJ2-7 | TRBD1 | NA | TRBV4-1 | TGCGCCAGCAGCCAAGGTGGCAGGGGGTACGAGCAGTACTTC | CASSQGGRGYEQYF